The 15 T cell receptor beta chains listed next were all sequenced from one sample in a study of blood T cell repertoires in COVID-19. Using immunoSEQ multiplex PCR, the repertoire was profiled, and TCRdb retains in-frame clones only, with some absent. The sample carries a few hundred thousand clones, 65% to 90% recorded once. Material for sequencing was peripheral blood. Receptors originate from a woman in her thirties or forties who had recovered from COVID-19.

The chain combines TRBV4-3 with TRBJ2-3, with 8 bases identical to TRBD1. V trimming: 4 bases; J trimming: 5 bases; junction bases outside the gene matches: 2. Per the germline V gene, CDR1 is LGHNA and CDR2 is YSLEER. This CDR3 spans 13 amino acids. CDR3 sequence reads: CASSLQGVDTQYF. CDR3 bases: TGCGCCAGCAGCCTACAGGGGGTAGATACGCAGTATTTT.

This chain's CDR3 is CASRVAGGQGEQFF. CDR3 in DNA: TGTGCCAGCAGAGTAGCGGGGGGGCAAGGTGAGCAGTTCTTC. The gene calls are TRBV7-9 and TRBJ2-1, with 11 bases aligning to TRBD2. CDR1 and CDR2 from the germline V gene are SEHNR and FQNEAQ (reference sequence). The CDR3 runs to 14 residues. The trim removed 6 bases at V and 9 bases at J, leaving 7 bases unmatched. The full variable domain, its missing parts supplied by reference TRBV7-9 and TRBJ2-1, is DTGVSQNPRHKITKRGQNVTFRCDPISEHNRLYWYRQTLGQGPEFLTYFQNEAQLEKSRLLSDRFSAERPKGSFSTLEIQRTEQGDSAMYLCASRVAGGQGEQFFGPGTRLTVL.

The V and J genes are TRBV6-2 or TRBV6-3 and TRBJ1-5; D might be TRBD1 (6 bases). Germline CDR1 MNHEY, CDR2 SVGEGT. Trimming left V 5 bases short and J 3 bases short, with 11 bases between. The CDR3 is 14 residues long. This CDR3 is CASSRTAFNQPQHF. The DNA of the CDR3 is TGTGCCAGCAGTAGGACAGCCTTCAATCAGCCCCAGCATTTT.

This clone was observed once. The chain has TRBV11-2 and TRBJ1-4, with a possible D match to TRBD1 (6 bases). Trimming took 5 bases from V and 8 from J, leaving 15 bases between them. This CDR3 contains 14 residues. Per the germline V gene, CDR1 is SGHAT and CDR2 is FQNNGV. This CDR3 reads CASSVGHASEKLFF. CDR3 bases: TGTGCCAGCAGCGTGGGACATGCATCGGAAAAACTGTTTTTT. The full variable domain, with the rest looked up from reference TRBV11-2 and TRBJ1-4, is EAGVAQSPRYKIIEKRQSVAFWCNPISGHATLYWYQQILGQGPKLLIQFQNNGVVDDSQLPKDRFSAERLKGVDSTLKIQPAKLEDSAVYLCASSVGHASEKLFFGSGTQLSVL.

This clone was picked up a small number of times. J is TRBJ1-3 and V is TRBV27; D is uncertain. The CDR3 spans 15 residues. CDR1 and CDR2 from the germline V gene are MNHEY and SMNVEV (reference sequence). Deletions cut 5 bases from V and 0 bases from J, with 11 bases between. The CDR3 nucleotides are TGTGCCAGCAGTCCGCGTTACGCCTCTGGAAACACCATATATTTT. Amino acids: CASSPRYASGNTIYF.

V and J are TRBV2 and TRBJ2-4; the D gene is possibly TRBD2 (5 bases). The V and J ends lost 3 bases and 8 bases respectively, with 11 bases between them. Germline V gene sequence: CDR1 SNHLY, CDR2 FYNNEI. This CDR3 contains 13 residues. CDR3 DNA: TGTGCCAGCAGTGAGGGGAGAGCGGACATTCAGTACTTC. Its protein product is CASSEGRADIQYF.

Concerning this clone: This specimen includes other DNA sequences encoding the same CDR3. CDR3 in amino acids: CASSYRGNNQPQHF. The CDR3 DNA follows: TGTGCCAGCAGTTACCGAGGGAACAATCAGCCCCAGCATTTT. The V call is TRBV6-5, the J call TRBJ1-5; D remains ambiguous. The CDR3 spans 14 residues. Germline V lookup: CDR1 MNHEY, CDR2 SVGAGI. V was shortened by 2 bases and J by 3 bases, with 8 bases between the two germline ends.

This chain connects TRBV5-1 to TRBJ2-7, with 7 positions matching TRBD2. Germline V gene data show CDR1 as SGHRS and CDR2 as YFSETQ. Trimming cost V 4 bases and J 6 bases; bases outside gene matches: 7. The CDR3 sequence is 13 residues long. As DNA, the CDR3 is TGCGCCAGCAGCCTCTCTCCTAGCGGCGAGCAGTACTTC. It is translated as CASSLSPSGEQYF.

In its sample, this clone was seen many times. The rearrangement links TRBV7-8 to TRBJ1-2; 7 bases align to TRBD1. V shed 5 bases, J shed 2 bases, and the junction held 5 bases outside the gene matches. This CDR3 has 14 residues. Germline CDR1 SGHVS, CDR2 FQNEAQ. This chain's CDR3 is CASSNRQGNYGYTF. DNA of the CDR3: TGTGCCAGCAGCAACCGACAGGGAAACTATGGCTACACCTTC.

The chain joins TRBV5-1 to TRBJ1-4, with D maybe TRBD1 (5 bases). This CDR3 is built from 13 residues. The V gene lost 4 bases and the J gene lost 6 bases, with 10 bases spanning the gap. CDR1 and CDR2 from the germline V gene are SGHRS and YFSETQ. CDR3 nucleotide sequence: TGCGCCAGCAGCCCAGGGCAGGATGAAAAACTGTTTTTT. This codes for CASSPGQDEKLFF.

This clone was picked up a small number of times. This CDR3 is also generated by other DNA sequences in the sample. The chain links TRBV30 to TRBJ1-5, with D unclear. This CDR3 contains 12 residues. The germline V gene encodes CDR1 GTSNPN and CDR2 SVGIG (reference sequence). Trimming pared 2 bases from V and 7 bases from J, leaving 9 bases between. The CDR3: CAWSRGRQPQHF. The CDR3 bases are TGTGCCTGGAGTAGAGGTCGGCAGCCCCAGCATTTT.

This chain links TRBV20-1 with TRBJ1-2; TRBD1 is a possible D gene (6 bases). The V end lost 3 bases, the J end lost 4 bases, and 12 bases lay between the germline ends. The CDR3 is made up of 13 amino acids. Germline V CDR1 and CDR2: DFQATT, SNEGSKA (reference sequence). CDR3 nucleotides: TGCAGTGCTAGTGGGGGGCCCGGCTATGGCTACACCTTC. Translated, it gives CSASGGPGYGYTF.

The chain joins TRBV6-6 to TRBJ1-1; TRBD1 matches 7 bases. Germline loops: CDR1 MNHNY, CDR2 SVGAGI (reference sequence). This CDR3 region has 14 residues. J gave up 2 bases and V 2 bases, and 2 bases lay outside the gene matches. Here the CDR3 reads CASSYGTANTEAFF. The CDR3 DNA follows: TGTGCCAGCAGTTACGGGACAGCAAACACTGAAGCTTTCTTT.

This chain connects TRBV6-5 to TRBJ1-2; the D gene is possibly TRBD1 (6 bases). V lost 2 bases to trimming and J lost 6 bases, with 13 bases between them. CDR1 MNHEY and CDR2 SVGAGI come from the germline V gene. This CDR3 has 14 residues. The CDR3 coding sequence is TGTGCCAGCAGTTACGTCACAGGGAACGATGGCTACACCTTC. Residues: CASSYVTGNDGYTF.

The chain combines TRBV5-6 with TRBJ2-6; D is unresolved. This CDR3 comprises 13 residues. V lost 3 bases, J lost 2 bases, and 3 bases lay in between. Germline CDR1 SGHDT, CDR2 YYEEEE. CDR3 coding DNA: TGTGCCAGCAGCTCGGCTGGGGCCAACGTCCTGACTTTC. Protein sequence: CASSSAGANVLTF.